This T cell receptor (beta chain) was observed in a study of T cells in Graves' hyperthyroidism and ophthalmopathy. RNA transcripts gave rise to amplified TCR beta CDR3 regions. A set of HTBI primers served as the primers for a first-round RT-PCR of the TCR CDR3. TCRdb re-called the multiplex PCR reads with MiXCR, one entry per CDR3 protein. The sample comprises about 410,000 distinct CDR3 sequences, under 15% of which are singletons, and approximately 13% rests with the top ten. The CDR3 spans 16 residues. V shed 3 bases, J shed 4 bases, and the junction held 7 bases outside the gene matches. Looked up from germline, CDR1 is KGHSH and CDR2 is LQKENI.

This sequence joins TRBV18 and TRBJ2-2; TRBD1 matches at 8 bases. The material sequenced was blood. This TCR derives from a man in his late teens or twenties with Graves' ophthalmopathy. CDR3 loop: CASSPQGQVITGELFF. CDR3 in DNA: TGTGCCAGCTCACCCCAGGGACAGGTCATCACCGGGGAGCTGTTTTTT.